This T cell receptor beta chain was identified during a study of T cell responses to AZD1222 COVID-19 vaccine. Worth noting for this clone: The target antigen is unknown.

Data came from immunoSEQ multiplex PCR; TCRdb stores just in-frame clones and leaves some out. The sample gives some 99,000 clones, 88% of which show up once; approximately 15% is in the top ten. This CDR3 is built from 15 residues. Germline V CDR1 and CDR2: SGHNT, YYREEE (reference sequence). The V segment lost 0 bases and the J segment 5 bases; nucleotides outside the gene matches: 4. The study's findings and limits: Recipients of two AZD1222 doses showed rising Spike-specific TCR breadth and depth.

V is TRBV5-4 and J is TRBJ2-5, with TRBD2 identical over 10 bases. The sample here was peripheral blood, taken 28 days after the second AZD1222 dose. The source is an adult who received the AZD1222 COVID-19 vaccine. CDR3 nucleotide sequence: TGTGCCAGCAGCTTGGCTAGCGGGAGAGGGGAGACCCAGTACTTC. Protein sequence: CASSLASGRGETQYF. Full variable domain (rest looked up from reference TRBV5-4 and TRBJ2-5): ETGVTQSPTHLIKTRGQQVTLRCSSQSGHNTVSWYQQALGQGPQFIFQYYREEENGRGNFPPRFSGLQFPNYSSELNVNALELDDSALYLCASSLASGRGETQYFGPGTRLLVL.